A single sample is the source of the 29 T cell receptor beta chains below, sequenced in a study of blood T cell repertoires in COVID-19 (dated by TCRdb to about 2020). Library preparation used the immunoSEQ multiplex PCR assay. TCRdb stores this immuneACCESS table with in-frame sequences only. Part of the clones is absent; in the studies checked, under half of the shortfall reflects unresolved V genes, and no reason is known for the rest. The sample table holds over 150,000 clones, of which about 91% were seen once. About 3.9% of the sample comes from the top ten. Material: peripheral blood. The receptors were gathered from an older woman who had recovered from COVID-19.

The chain uses TRBV4-1 and TRBJ2-5, with TRBD1 matching 7 bases. V lost 1 base, J lost 2 bases, and 7 bases stayed unmatched. This CDR3 is built from 16 residues. The germline gives CDR1 MGHRA, CDR2 YSYEKL. The CDR3 here is CASSQAVGTAQETQYF. For the CDR3, the DNA is TGCGCCAGCAGCCAAGCGGTTGGGACAGCACAAGAGACCCAGTACTTC.

This clone appeared a few times. The V gene is TRBV7-7, the J gene TRBJ2-1; 9 bases are a match to TRBD2. CDR1 and CDR2 from the germline V gene are SSHAT and FNYEAQ (reference sequence). CDR3 length: 15 residues. J gave up 6 bases and V 5 bases, and 8 bases lay outside the gene matches. CDR3 sequence: CASSPTAGGPNEQFF. In DNA form, the CDR3 reads TGTGCCAGCAGCCCAACGGCGGGGGGGCCCAATGAGCAGTTCTTC.

V gene TRBV4-1 combines with J gene TRBJ2-7; weak D call: TRBD1 (6 bases). V was shortened by 3 bases and J by 5 bases, with 20 bases between the two germline ends. The CDR3 length is 16 residues. Germline V lookup: CDR1 MGHRA, CDR2 YSYEKL. The CDR3: CASSQQPGQGSDEQYF. CDR3 DNA sequence: TGCGCCAGCAGCCAGCAACCGGGACAAGGCAGCGACGAGCAGTACTTC.

The chain uses TRBV19 and TRBJ1-4, with a tentative D call TRBD1 (6 bases). This CDR3 has 14 amino acids. The germline V gene has CDR1 LNHDA and CDR2 SQIVND (reference sequence). V lost 5 bases and J 8 bases, leaving 15 bases between the germline ends. This CDR3 is CASSRGQGFEKLFF. CDR3 nucleotides: TGTGCCAGTAGTCGGGGACAAGGTTTCGAAAAACTGTTTTTT.

The chain has TRBV3-1 (or the pseudogene TRBV3-2) and TRBJ2-5; tentatively, D is TRBD1 (5 bases). The CDR3 runs 15 residues. Trimming cost V 0 bases and J 0 bases, with 8 bases left between them. Germline V lookup: CDR1 LGHDT, CDR2 YNNKEL (reference sequence). The CDR3 bases are TGTGCCAGCAGCCAAGACTTGACAGACCAAGAGACCCAGTACTTC. It specifies CASSQDLTDQETQYF.

This chain links TRBV5-4 with TRBJ1-2; D is uncertain. The CDR3 loop spans 12 amino acids. Trimming removed 6 bases from V and 6 bases from J, with 12 bases in between. Germline V gene data show CDR1 as SGHNT and CDR2 as YYREEE (reference sequence). This CDR3 is CASNRRNDGYTF. In DNA, the CDR3 is TGTGCCAGCAACCGGAGGAACGATGGCTACACCTTC.

J is TRBJ1-2 and V is TRBV7-9; 10 bases fit TRBD1. The germline CDR1 and CDR2 sequences are SEHNR and FQNEAQ (reference sequence). V was pared by 3 bases and J by 8 bases, with 3 bases of the junction left unmatched. This CDR3 is built from 13 residues. CDR3 region: CASSFGQGEGYTF. The CDR3, as DNA: TGTGCCAGCAGCTTTGGACAGGGGGAAGGCTACACCTTC.

V usage is TRBV6-1 and J usage is TRBJ2-1; tentatively, D is TRBD2 (6 bases). V shed 2 bases and J shed 4 bases, with 12 bases lying between them. This CDR3 is 15 amino acids long. The V gene's germline CDR1 is MNHNS and CDR2 SASEGT. The DNA of the CDR3 is TGTGCCAGCAGTGAACCGGGGACTCCTTACAATGAGCAGTTCTTC. Amino acids: CASSEPGTPYNEQFF.

The rearrangement links TRBV7-2 to TRBJ1-2; D unclear. The V end lost 0 bases, the J end lost 5 bases, and 10 bases lay between the germline ends. This CDR3 comprises 14 residues. CDR1 is SGHTA, CDR2 FQGNSA, per germline. The CDR3: CASSLASRMYGYTF. The CDR3 nucleotides read TGTGCCAGCAGCTTAGCCAGCAGGATGTATGGCTACACCTTC.

The V call is TRBV9, the J call TRBJ2-2, with 8 bases that match TRBD2. The CDR3 loop spans 17 amino acids. From germline, CDR1 is SGDLS and CDR2 YYNGEE. J gave up 4 bases and V 0 bases, and 8 bases lay outside the gene matches. The CDR3 sequence: CASSVVIGGGITGELFF. The CDR3 nucleotides are TGTGCCAGCAGCGTAGTTATCGGCGGGGGGATCACCGGGGAGCTGTTTTTT.

The chain combines TRBV28 with TRBJ1-3; 7 bases line up with TRBD1. CDR3 length: 15 residues. The germline V gene has CDR1 MDHEN and CDR2 SYDVKM. V shed 10 bases and J 4 bases; nucleotides not matched to a gene: 13. Here the CDR3 DNA reads TGTGCCACCACCAAGGAGGGGGCGCCCGGAAACACCATATATTTT. This encodes CATTKEGAPGNTIYF.

The CDR3 nucleotides are TGTGCCAGCAGCCTAGCAACAGGGATTAATGAAAAACTGTTTTTT. Its protein product is CASSLATGINEKLFF. This chain joins TRBV5-5 and TRBJ1-4, with D possibly matching TRBD1 (6 bases). In germline, CDR1 is SGHKS, CDR2 YYEKEE (reference sequence). This CDR3 comprises 15 residues. V lost 4 bases, J lost 4 bases, and 14 bases lay in between. The whole variable domain, remainder taken from reference TRBV5-5 and TRBJ1-4, is DAGVTQSPTHLIKTRGQQVTLRCSPISGHKSVSWYQQVLGQGPQFIFQYYEKEERGRGNFPDRFSARQFPNYSSELNVNALLLGDSALYLCASSLATGINEKLFFGSGTQLSVL.

V is TRBV5-6 and J is TRBJ2-5, with TRBD2 matching 10 bases. The CDR3 has 16 amino acids. Germline V CDR1 and CDR2: SGHDT, YYEEEE. After removal of 0 bases from V and 5 bases from J, the junction contained 7 bases not matched to a gene. CDR3 nucleotides: TGTGCCAGCAGCTTGGCCAAGCGGGGGGGCCTGGAGACCCAGTACTTC. It translates to CASSLAKRGGLETQYF. The entire variable domain, with the rest obtained from reference TRBV5-6 and TRBJ2-5, is as follows: DAGVTQSPTHLIKTRGQQVTLRCSPKSGHDTVSWYQQALGQGPQFIFQYYEEEERQRGNFPDRFSGHQFPNYSSELNVNALLLGDSALYLCASSLAKRGGLETQYFGPGTRLLVL.

This chain joins TRBV28 and TRBJ1-2, with unresolved D. Germline loops: CDR1 MDHEN, CDR2 SYDVKM. The CDR3 runs 15 residues. The CDR3 DNA sequence: TGTGCGGTGGGAAGCGGCTCCAGTCTGATCTATGGCTACACCTTC. It codes for CAVGSGSSLIYGYTF.

The V call is TRBV5-8, the J call TRBJ2-1; 8 bases are shared with TRBD1. Germline CDR1 SGHTS, CDR2 YDEGEE. Germline trimming cut 4 bases from V and 3 bases from J; bases unmatched to any gene: 6. The CDR3 extends over 15 amino acids. The CDR3 sequence: CASSPGQGYYNEQFF. The CDR3 DNA is TGTGCCAGCAGCCCCGGACAGGGTTACTACAATGAGCAGTTCTTC.

The rearrangement uses TRBV18 and TRBJ2-5, with D tentatively TRBD1 (6 bases). The CDR3 is made up of 14 amino acids. Germline V gene sequence: CDR1 KGHSH, CDR2 LQKENI. Deletions cut 2 bases from V and 0 bases from J, with 7 bases between. The CDR3 DNA is TGTGCCAGCTCACCAAACAGGGACCAAGAGACCCAGTACTTC. Protein sequence: CASSPNRDQETQYF.

This chain uses TRBV28 with TRBJ1-5; 7 bases agree with TRBD1. Looked up from germline, CDR1 is MDHEN and CDR2 is SYDVKM. The CDR3 totals 17 residues. Losses at the gene ends were 5 bases for V and 3 bases for J; bases not matched to a gene: 13. As DNA, the CDR3 is TGTGCCAGCAGTGCCCCTAACAGGGGAGGTGCCAATCAGCCCCAGCATTTT. Translated, it gives CASSAPNRGGANQPQHF.

The rearrangement uses TRBV18 and TRBJ2-7, with D tentatively TRBD1 (6 bases). With 3 bases removed from V and 5 bases from J, the gap between germline ends came to 14 bases. The germline gives CDR1 KGHSH, CDR2 LQKENI. The CDR3 has 14 residues. CDR3 amino acids: CASSPAMGANEQYF. CDR3 DNA: TGTGCCAGCTCACCGGCGATGGGGGCGAACGAGCAGTACTTC.

The genes are TRBV5-1 and TRBJ1-1; D unresolved. Trimming stripped 0 bases from V and 3 bases from J, with 9 bases between. The CDR3 is 14 residues long. The germline gives CDR1 SGHRS, CDR2 YFSETQ. The CDR3, as DNA: TGCGCCAGCAGCTTGGAGGGCGGGGACACTGAAGCTTTCTTT. This gives the protein CASSLEGGDTEAFF.

In DNA form, the CDR3 reads TGCGCCAGCAAATGGGGCGGGGGGGCCTACAATGAGCAGTTCTTC. The encoded protein is CASKWGGGAYNEQFF. This rearrangement joins TRBV4-1 to TRBJ2-1; 9 nucleotides agree with TRBD2. The CDR3 covers 15 residues. Germline CDR1 is MGHRA and CDR2 is YSYEKL. V lost 7 bases and J lost 2; bases outside the gene matches: 6.

V usage is TRBV6-1 and J usage is TRBJ2-7, with 8 positions matching TRBD2. CDR3 length: 15 amino acids. Per the germline V gene, CDR1 is MNHNS and CDR2 is SASEGT. With V trimmed by 2 bases and J by 9 bases, 12 bases remained unmatched. The CDR3 spells CASSETRGDYLGQYF. As DNA, the CDR3 is TGTGCCAGCAGTGAAACGCGGGGGGATTACTTGGGGCAGTACTTC.

This clone was seen a few times. V usage is TRBV6-1 and J usage is TRBJ2-1; possibly TRBD1 for D (6 bases). This CDR3 spans 14 amino acids. Trimming cost V 3 bases and J 6 bases, with 12 bases left between them. Germline CDR1 MNHNS, CDR2 SASEGT. The CDR3 spells CASSELDRGNEQFF. CDR3 coding DNA: TGTGCCAGCAGTGAGCTGGACAGAGGCAATGAGCAGTTCTTC.

This clone has just one count. The rearrangement joins TRBV6-5 to TRBJ1-5; tentatively, D is TRBD1 (6 bases). The germline V gene has CDR1 MNHEY and CDR2 SVGAGI. Trimming shortened V by 6 bases and J by 4 bases, and 7 bases separated the two germline ends. The CDR3 is made up of 12 amino acids. The CDR3 is CASSQGNQPQHF. CDR3 nucleotide sequence: TGTGCCAGCAGCCAGGGGAATCAGCCCCAGCATTTT.

This clone was observed once. The chain carries TRBV24-1 and TRBJ2-5; TRBD2 agrees at 11 bases. CDR1 and CDR2 from the germline V gene are KGHDR and SFDVKD. V lost 4 bases and J lost 5; bases outside the gene matches: 26. The CDR3 runs to 22 residues. The chain's CDR3 is CATSEDRPFASSGGTHLETQYF. Here the CDR3 DNA reads TGTGCCACCAGTGAAGACAGGCCCTTCGCCTCTAGCGGGGGGACCCATTTGGAGACCCAGTACTTC.

The chain joins TRBV28 to TRBJ2-7; 7 positions agree with TRBD1. CDR3 length: 16 residues. Trimming cost V 6 bases and J 4 bases; bases outside gene matches: 15. Germline V CDR1 and CDR2: MDHEN, SYDVKM. The CDR3, as DNA: TGTGCCAGCAGAACCACCCAGGACAGGAAAAATTACGAGCAGTACTTC. Its protein product is CASRTTQDRKNYEQYF. The entire variable domain, with the rest obtained from reference TRBV28 and TRBJ2-7, is as follows: DVKVTQSSRYLVKRTGEKVFLECVQDMDHENMFWYRQDPGLGLRLIYFSYDVKMKEKGDIPEGYSVSREKKERFSLILESASTNQTSMYLCASRTTQDRKNYEQYFGPGTRLTVT.

This chain links TRBV5-6 with TRBJ2-3; 8 nucleotides agree with TRBD1. Germline CDR1 and CDR2: SGHDT and YYEEEE. Trimming cost V 5 bases and J 1 base; bases outside gene matches: 9. The CDR3 runs 16 residues. CDR3 sequence: CASRLRGLRGTDTQYF. In nucleotides, the CDR3 is TGTGCCAGCAGACTCAGGGGGCTCCGGGGCACAGATACGCAGTATTTT.

The count of this clone is one. The chain has TRBV5-5 and TRBJ2-7; maybe TRBD1 (6 bases). V lost 4 bases, J lost 3 bases, and 17 bases lay in between. Germline CDR1 is SGHKS and CDR2 is YYEKEE (reference sequence). The CDR3 sequence is 15 residues long. The CDR3 protein is CASSPRPGGNYEQYF. The CDR3 bases are TGTGCCAGCAGCCCCCGGCCTGGGGGCAACTACGAGCAGTACTTC. Together with reference TRBV5-5 and TRBJ2-7, the CDR3 gives the full variable domain: DAGVTQSPTHLIKTRGQQVTLRCSPISGHKSVSWYQQVLGQGPQFIFQYYEKEERGRGNFPDRFSARQFPNYSSELNVNALLLGDSALYLCASSPRPGGNYEQYFGPGTRLTVT.

This sequence joins TRBV19 and TRBJ1-4, with a tentative D call TRBD1 (6 bases). This CDR3 comprises 12 residues. Germline V CDR1 and CDR2: LNHDA, SQIVND (reference sequence). The V and J ends lost 7 bases and 8 bases respectively, with 11 bases between them. Here the CDR3 reads CASNDRREKLFF. In DNA form, the CDR3 reads TGTGCCAGTAACGACAGGAGGGAAAAACTGTTTTTT.

The CDR3 protein is CASSVGRGTTEAFF. Here the CDR3 DNA reads TGTGCCAGCAGCGTAGGACGGGGGACCACTGAAGCTTTCTTT. The V call is TRBV9, the J call TRBJ1-1, with a possible D match to TRBD1 (5 bases). The germline V and J ends were trimmed by 0 bases and 4 bases, with 10 bases remaining between them. Per the germline V gene, CDR1 is SGDLS and CDR2 is YYNGEE. This CDR3 has 14 amino acids.